The sequence of this T cell receptor beta chain was determined in a study of blood T cell repertoires in COVID-19. Looking at the study overall: Acute-phase and convalescent COVID-19 samples originated in the United States, Italy and Spain. From T cells, B-cell-depleted T cells, or PBMCs came the material, which was cDNA or gDNA.

Per germline, CDR1 SGHRS and CDR2 YFSETQ. The trim removed 2 bases at V and 7 bases at J, leaving 10 bases unmatched. The length of the CDR3 is 15 residues. Authors' processing steps: Reference gene primers were amplified, and this amplification served to estimate nucleated cell counts. Clones were read by immunoSEQ multiplex PCR, and TCRdb kept only the in-frame ones, dropping some. The DNA was the basis for D and trimming; V, J and clone size are from that table. This table holds about 150,000 clones, around 80% found once. The chain recombines TRBV5-1 with TRBJ1-1, with 8 bases that match TRBD1. The TCR was taken from a human donor with acute or convalescent COVID-19. The donor label of this sample is uncertain. The specimen sequenced was peripheral blood. CDR3 nucleotide sequence: TGCGCCAGCAGCTTACGGACAGGGTCAGCCCATGAAGCTTTCTTT. Translated: CASSLRTGSAHEAFF.